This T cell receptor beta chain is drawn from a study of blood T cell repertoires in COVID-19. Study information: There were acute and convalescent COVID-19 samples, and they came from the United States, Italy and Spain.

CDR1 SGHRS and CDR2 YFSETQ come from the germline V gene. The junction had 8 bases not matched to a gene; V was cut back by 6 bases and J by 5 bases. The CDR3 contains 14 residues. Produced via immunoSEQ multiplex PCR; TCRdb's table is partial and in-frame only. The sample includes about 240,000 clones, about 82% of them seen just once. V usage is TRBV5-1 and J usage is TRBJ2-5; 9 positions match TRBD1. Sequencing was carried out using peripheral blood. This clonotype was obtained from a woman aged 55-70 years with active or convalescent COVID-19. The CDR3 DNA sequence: TGCGCCAGCACCGCACAGGGGGCTTGGGAGACCCAGTACTTC. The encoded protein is CASTAQGAWETQYF.